This is a list of T cell receptor beta chains from one sample in a study of cytomegalovirus exposure and HLA in healthy donors. Sequenced by immunoSEQ multiplex PCR; TCRdb stores in-frame clones only, minus some. The sample records some 130,000 clones, over 70% being singletons. Sequenced sample: PBMCs. Receptors were obtained from a woman aged 18-35 years in good health and CMV-seronegative. CDR3s include the opening cysteine and the closing phenylalanine or tryptophan. A D gene is named only where the DNA matches it firmly. Where a row states a size, it is once, few, many or the class of an expanded clone; other rows omit it.

J gene,clone size,D gene,V gene,CDR3 protein,CDR3 DNA
TRBJ2-7,NA,NA,TRBV5-4,CASSRTAGSSYEQYF,TGTGCCAGCAGCCGGACGGCGGGGTCCTCCTACGAGCAGTACTTC
TRBJ1-4,few,NA,TRBV6-5,CASSREGEKLFF,TGTGCCAGCAGTCGGGAGGGTGAAAAACTGTTTTTT
TRBJ1-5,NA,NA,TRBV7-2,CASSLNLAFNQPQHF,TGTGCCAGCAGCCTCAACCTGGCCTTCAATCAGCCCCAGCATTTT
TRBJ1-2,few,NA,TRBV5-1,CASSPGDYGYTF,TGCGCCAGCAGCCCGGGGGACTATGGCTACACCTTC
TRBJ2-1,NA,TRBD2,TRBV2,CASKRELEVFF,TGTGCCAGCAAGCGGGAGTTGGAGGTGTTCTTC
TRBJ1-3,NA,NA,TRBV19,CASTGSPGNTIYF,TGTGCCAGTACAGGGTCACCTGGAAACACCATATATTTT
TRBJ2-7,NA,NA,TRBV5-4,CASSYRTGPHEQYF,TGTGCCAGCAGCTACAGAACAGGGCCCCACGAGCAGTACTTC
TRBJ1-4,few,NA,TRBV27,CASRRGDTNEKLFF,TGTGCCAGCAGAAGAGGAGACACTAATGAAAAACTGTTTTTT
TRBJ2-2,NA,NA,TRBV6-9,CASSYRADSTGELFF,TGTGCCAGCAGTTACAGGGCGGACAGCACCGGGGAGCTGTTTTTT
TRBJ1-5,NA,NA,TRBV6-5,CASSLRLSGQPQHF,TGTGCCAGCAGTCTAAGGTTGTCGGGTCAGCCCCAGCATTTT
TRBJ1-5,NA,TRBD1,TRBV4-1,CASSQVGQVYSNQPQHF,TGCGCCAGCAGCCAAGTGGGACAGGTCTATAGCAATCAGCCCCAGCATTTT
TRBJ1-1,NA,TRBD1,TRBV6-5,CASIYPGGTEAFF,TGTGCCAGCATATACCCAGGGGGGACTGAAGCTTTCTTT
TRBJ1-2,NA,TRBD1,TRBV19,CASSTQGGYGYTF,TGTGCCAGTAGTACCCAGGGGGGCTATGGCTACACCTTC
TRBJ1-2,NA,NA,TRBV6-4,CASSPRTLGYGYTF,TGTGCCAGCAGCCCTAGAACCCTGGGCTATGGCTACACCTTC
TRBJ2-7,NA,TRBD2,TRBV30,CAWSPGLATGEQYF,TGTGCCTGGAGTCCGGGACTAGCGACGGGCGAGCAGTACTTC
TRBJ2-2,once,TRBD1,TRBV6-5,CASQPGTGSTGELFF,TGTGCCTCTCAACCCGGGACAGGGTCCACCGGGGAGCTGTTTTTT
TRBJ2-1,NA,TRBD2,TRBV19,CASSTEREKGNEQFF,TGTGCCAGTAGTACTGAGCGGGAAAAGGGGAATGAGCAGTTCTTC
TRBJ2-2,NA,NA,TRBV19,CASSILTRSGELFF,TGTGCCAGTAGTATATTAACTCGCTCCGGGGAGCTGTTTTTT
TRBJ2-1,NA,NA,TRBV29-1,CSVYGGQQDYNEQFF,TGCAGCGTTTACGGCGGCCAGCAAGACTACAATGAGCAGTTCTTC
TRBJ2-7,NA,NA,TRBV7-2,CASSLSLQDYEQYF,TGTGCCAGCAGCCTCTCATTACAGGATTACGAGCAGTACTTC
TRBJ1-1,NA,NA,TRBV6-1,CASRLRHLQAFF,TGTGCCAGCAGACTCAGACACCTTCAAGCTTTCTTT